One and the same sample provided the 14 T cell receptor beta chains below, sequenced in a study of blood T cell repertoires in COVID-19. The assay was immunoSEQ multiplex PCR, and TCRdb's table has in-frame clones only and misses some. This table has roughly 260,000 clones, 75% to 90% appearing once. Sequencing input: peripheral blood. The origin of the receptors is a woman in her fifties or sixties who had recovered from COVID-19.

V gene TRBV4-1 combines with J gene TRBJ2-1; D might be TRBD2 (6 bases). Trimming removed 1 base from V and 6 bases from J, with 13 bases in between. This CDR3 comprises 15 residues. CDR1 and CDR2 (germline): MGHRA, YSYEKL. CDR3 sequence (DNA): TGCGCCAGCAGCCAAGTTGTTCGGGAGAGCAATGAGCAGTTCTTC. It translates to CASSQVVRESNEQFF.

This clone was observed at least ten times. J is TRBJ1-1 and V is TRBV2, with D hard to call. V lost 4 bases to trimming and J lost 7 bases, with 13 bases between them. The CDR3 length is 13 residues. Germline V gives CDR1 SNHLY, CDR2 FYNNEI. CDR3 in DNA: TGTGCCAGCAGTGTCCATCCTAATGGTGAAGCTTTCTTT. It yields the protein CASSVHPNGEAFF. Full variable domain (missing parts from reference TRBV2 and TRBJ1-1): EPEVTQTPSHQVTQMGQEVILRCVPISNHLYFYWYRQILGQKVEFLVSFYNNEISEKSEIFDDQFSVERPDGSNFTLKIRSTKLEDSAMYFCASSVHPNGEAFFGQGTRLTVV.

There are a few counts of this clone. V and J are TRBV6-2 or TRBV6-3 and TRBJ1-1; the match to TRBD1 covers 7 bases. The CDR3 spans 13 residues. V lost 4 bases and J lost 9; bases outside the gene matches: 8. Germline V gene sequence: CDR1 MNHEY, CDR2 SVGEGT. The CDR3 nucleotides are TGTGCCAGCAGTTCCCCCCCGGGACAGAAAGCTTTCTTT. Translation gives CASSSPPGQKAFF.

The rearrangement uses TRBV5-1 and TRBJ1-1; TRBD1 matches 8 bases. The germline CDR1 and CDR2 sequences are SGHRS and YFSETQ. Trimming at V came to 4 bases and at J to 2 bases, leaving 4 bases not matched to a gene. The CDR3 is 14 residues long. This CDR3 reads CASSHTGGNTEAFF. As DNA, the CDR3 is TGCGCCAGCAGCCATACAGGGGGAAACACTGAAGCTTTCTTT.

This chain links TRBV30 with TRBJ2-1, with 10 bases fitting TRBD2. The junction had 5 bases not matched to a gene; V was cut back by 5 bases and J by 7 bases. The CDR3 loop spans 13 amino acids. CDR1 and CDR2 (germline): GTSNPN, SVGIG (reference sequence). The DNA for the CDR3 is TGTGCCTGGGCAGCGGGGGGGTTTAATGAGCAGTTCTTC. This encodes CAWAAGGFNEQFF.

This clone was counted a few times. The rearrangement joins TRBV7-9 to TRBJ1-6, with D possibly matching TRBD1 (5 bases). V lost 6 bases and J lost 8, with 20 bases in between. The CDR3 runs 16 residues. Germline loops: CDR1 SEHNR, CDR2 FQNEAQ (reference sequence). CDR3 amino acids: CASRWARGLADSPLHF. The CDR3 bases are TGTGCCAGCAGATGGGCAAGGGGTTTGGCGGATTCACCCCTCCACTTT. Supplemented by reference TRBV7-9 and TRBJ1-6, the full variable domain reads DTGVSQNPRHKITKRGQNVTFRCDPISEHNRLYWYRQTLGQGPEFLTYFQNEAQLEKSRLLSDRFSAERPKGSFSTLEIQRTEQGDSAMYLCASRWARGLADSPLHFGNGTRLTVT.

The rearrangement joins TRBV3-1 (or the pseudogene TRBV3-2) to TRBJ1-2; D is perhaps TRBD1 (6 bases). The CDR3 runs 15 residues. From germline, CDR1 is LGHDT and CDR2 YNNKEL (reference sequence). V lost 1 base and J lost 0, with 9 bases in between. The CDR3 is CASSQVGTTNYGYTF. The CDR3, as DNA: TGTGCCAGCAGCCAAGTGGGGACAACTAACTATGGCTACACCTTC.

The gene calls are TRBV5-1 and TRBJ1-4, with a tentative D call TRBD1 (6 bases). This CDR3 has 16 residues. Germline CDR1 is SGHRS and CDR2 is YFSETQ. The V and J ends lost 2 bases and 3 bases respectively, with 14 bases between them. CDR3 amino acids: CASSFGGARANEKLFF. The CDR3 bases are TGCGCCAGCAGCTTTGGGGGGGCTCGTGCTAATGAAAAACTGTTTTTT.

The rearrangement links TRBV19 to TRBJ2-7; maybe TRBD2 (6 bases). Germline V gene data show CDR1 as LNHDA and CDR2 as SQIVND (reference sequence). This CDR3 comprises 12 residues. V gave up 8 bases and J gave up 5 bases, with 13 bases separating them. The CDR3 spells CASGRGMHEQYF. For the CDR3, the DNA is TGTGCCAGTGGGCGGGGTATGCACGAGCAGTACTTC.

For the CDR3, the DNA is TGCGCCAGCAGCCAAGGGGGCGGGGGGGCTTATGGCTACACCTTC. It is translated as CASSQGGGGAYGYTF. V usage is TRBV4-1 and J usage is TRBJ1-2; tentative D call: TRBD1 (6 bases). The CDR3 length is 15 residues. CDR1 and CDR2 (germline): MGHRA, YSYEKL. Trimming took off 1 base at V and 5 bases at J, with 14 bases between the two ends.

This chain joins TRBV29-1 and TRBJ2-1; 11 nucleotides line up with TRBD2. Germline V gene sequence: CDR1 SQVTM, CDR2 ANQGSEA. Trimming took 7 bases from V and 4 from J; bases not matched to a gene: 0. The CDR3 has 12 residues. CDR3 loop: CSGLAGYNEQFF. CDR3 DNA: TGCAGCGGACTAGCGGGGTACAATGAGCAGTTCTTC.

The chain carries TRBV19 and TRBJ2-1, with 10 bases identical to TRBD2. The CDR3 has 18 amino acids. Germline V lookup: CDR1 LNHDA, CDR2 SQIVND (reference sequence). The ends lost 5 bases at V and 6 bases at J; junction bases unmatched: 16. CDR3 protein: CASSPASSGRNPTNEQFF. In DNA, the CDR3 is TGTGCCAGTAGTCCCGCCTCTAGCGGGAGAAACCCTACCAATGAGCAGTTCTTC.

The V gene is TRBV9, the J gene TRBJ1-1; the D is unclear. Germline CDR1 and CDR2: SGDLS and YYNGEE. The CDR3 spans 15 residues. The V end lost 8 bases, the J end lost 4 bases, and 21 bases lay between the germline ends. CDR3 sequence: CASSRGRVGSTEAFF. The CDR3 DNA reads TGTGCCAGTTCCCGCGGTAGGGTAGGGAGCACTGAAGCTTTCTTT.

This clone was seen a few times. This chain connects TRBV6-5 to TRBJ1-1, with unresolved D. CDR1 is MNHEY and CDR2 is SVGAGI in the germline V gene. Trimming took 2 bases from V and 4 from J, leaving 14 bases between them. The CDR3 consists of 15 residues. The CDR3 loop reads CASSYQIGVGTEAFF. DNA for the CDR3: TGTGCCAGCAGTTACCAAATCGGGGTGGGCACTGAAGCTTTCTTT.